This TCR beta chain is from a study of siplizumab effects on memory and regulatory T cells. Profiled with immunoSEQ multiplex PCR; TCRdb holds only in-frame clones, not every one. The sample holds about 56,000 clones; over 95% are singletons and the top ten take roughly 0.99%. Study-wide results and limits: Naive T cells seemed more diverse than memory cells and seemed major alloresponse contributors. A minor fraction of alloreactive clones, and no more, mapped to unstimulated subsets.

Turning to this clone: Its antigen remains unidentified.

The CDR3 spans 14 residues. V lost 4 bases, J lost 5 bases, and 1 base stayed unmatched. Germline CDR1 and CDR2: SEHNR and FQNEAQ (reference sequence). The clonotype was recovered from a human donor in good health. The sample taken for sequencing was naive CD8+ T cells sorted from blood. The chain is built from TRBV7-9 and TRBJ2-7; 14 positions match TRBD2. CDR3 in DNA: TGTGCCAGCAGCTCGGGACTAGCGGGAGACGAGCAGTACTTC. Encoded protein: CASSSGLAGDEQYF.